This T cell receptor (beta chain) was captured in a study of blood T cell repertoires in COVID-19. Overall study context: The United States, Italy and Spain provided the acute and convalescent COVID-19 samples.

The germline gives CDR1 MDHEN, CDR2 SYDVKM. V lost 8 bases and J lost 2; bases outside the gene matches: 11. The CDR3 contains 16 residues. Clinical history as reported by participants underpinned cohort assignment. Generated by immunoSEQ multiplex PCR, the TCRdb table keeps only in-frame clones and is missing some. The table records around 260,000 clones, around four fifths of them present only once. The receptor comes from a man aged 30 to 45 with acute COVID-19. Sequencing used PBMCs or T cells enriched from blood (not recorded which). The J gene is TRBJ1-4, the V gene TRBV28, with TRBD1 matching 7 bases. CDR3 nucleotides: TGTGCCAGCCGAGCCCCCCCACAGGGGACTAATGAAAAACTGTTTTTT. Residues: CASRAPPQGTNEKLFF.